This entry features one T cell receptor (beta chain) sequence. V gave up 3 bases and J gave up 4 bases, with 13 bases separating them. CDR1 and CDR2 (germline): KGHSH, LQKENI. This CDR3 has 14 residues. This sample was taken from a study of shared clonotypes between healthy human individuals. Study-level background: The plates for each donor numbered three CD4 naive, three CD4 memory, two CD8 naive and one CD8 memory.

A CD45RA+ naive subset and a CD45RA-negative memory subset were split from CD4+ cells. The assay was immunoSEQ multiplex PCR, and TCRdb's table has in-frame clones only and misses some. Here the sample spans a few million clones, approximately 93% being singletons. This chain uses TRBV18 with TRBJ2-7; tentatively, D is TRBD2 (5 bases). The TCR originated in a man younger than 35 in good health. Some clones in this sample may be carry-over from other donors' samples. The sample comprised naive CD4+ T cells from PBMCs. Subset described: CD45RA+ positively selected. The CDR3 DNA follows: TGTGCCAGCTCACCTCAGGCGGGCGGTTACGAGCAGTACTTC. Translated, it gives CASSPQAGGYEQYF.